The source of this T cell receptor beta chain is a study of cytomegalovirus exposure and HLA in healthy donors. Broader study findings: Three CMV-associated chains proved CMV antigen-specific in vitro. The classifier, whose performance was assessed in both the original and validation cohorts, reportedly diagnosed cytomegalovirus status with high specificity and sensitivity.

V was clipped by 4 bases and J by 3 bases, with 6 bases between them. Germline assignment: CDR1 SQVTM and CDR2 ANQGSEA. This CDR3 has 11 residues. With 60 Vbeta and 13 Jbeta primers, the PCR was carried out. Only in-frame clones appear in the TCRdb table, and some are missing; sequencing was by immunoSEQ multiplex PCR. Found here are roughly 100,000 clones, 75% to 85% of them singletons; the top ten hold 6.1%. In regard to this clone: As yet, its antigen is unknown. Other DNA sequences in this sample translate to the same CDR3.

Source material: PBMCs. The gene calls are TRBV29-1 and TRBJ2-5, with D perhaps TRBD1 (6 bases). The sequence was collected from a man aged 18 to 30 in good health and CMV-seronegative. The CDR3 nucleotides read TGCAGCGTTGCAGGGGAAGAGACCCAGTACTTC. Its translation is CSVAGEETQYF.